What follows are 5 T cell receptor beta chains derived from one specimen sequenced in a study of T-cell reconstitution after alpha-beta-depleted transplantation in children. Construction of the TCRbeta library involved unique molecular identifiers. Via MiXCR, TCRdb re-called the PCR reads, giving one row per CDR3 protein. The sample has around 580,000 distinct CDR3 sequences, roughly 23% seen once; the top ten hold roughly 13%. Sample: PBMCs, mostly from graft donor cells, taken 360 days after TCRalphabeta/CD19-depleted stem cell transplant. The receptors here all came from a boy less than two years old who had a stem cell transplant for acute myeloid leukemia, so the T cells may come from the graft donor.

V gene TRBV7-6 combines with J gene TRBJ1-2; no clear D. Trimming took 0 bases from V and 3 from J, leaving 14 bases between them. This CDR3 is built from 16 residues. Germline V gene sequence: CDR1 SGHVS, CDR2 FNYEAQ. CDR3: CASSLASGVPYYGYTF. CDR3 DNA sequence: TGTGCCAGCAGCTTAGCCTCCGGTGTCCCATACTATGGCTACACCTTC.

This clonotype was seen ten or more times. V and J are TRBV28 and TRBJ1-5; the D gene is possibly TRBD1 (5 bases). Trimming shortened V by 1 base and J by 4 bases, and 8 bases separated the two germline ends. In germline, CDR1 is MDHEN, CDR2 SYDVKM. The CDR3 contains 14 residues. CDR3 protein: CASSLSQVNQPQHF. The DNA of the CDR3 is TGTGCCAGCAGTTTATCACAGGTAAATCAGCCCCAGCATTTT.

J is TRBJ2-7 and V is TRBV20-1, with D unresolved. CDR3 length: 12 amino acids. Germline V lookup: CDR1 DFQATT, CDR2 SNEGSKA (reference sequence). Trimming shortened V by 3 bases and J by 3 bases, and 9 bases separated the two germline ends. The CDR3 region is CSASPVGYEQYF. The CDR3 coding sequence is TGCAGTGCTAGCCCAGTAGGCTACGAGCAGTACTTC.

The chain couples TRBV2 to TRBJ2-4; D ambiguous. This CDR3 is built from 12 residues. Germline V gene sequence: CDR1 SNHLY, CDR2 FYNNEI. The ends were cut back, 2 bases at V and 8 bases at J, with 7 bases in the middle. CDR3 sequence: CASSELGYIQYF. CDR3 sequence (DNA): TGTGCCAGCAGTGAATTGGGGTACATTCAGTACTTC. Drawing the rest from reference TRBV2 and TRBJ2-4, the complete variable domain is EPEVTQTPSHQVTQMGQEVILRCVPISNHLYFYWYRQILGQKVEFLVSFYNNEISEKSEIFDDQFSVERPDGSNFTLKIRSTKLEDSAMYFCASSELGYIQYFGAGTRLSVL.

This clonotype was counted only a few times. The chain uses TRBV12-3 or TRBV12-4 and TRBJ2-3, with no clear D. The CDR3 is 15 residues long. V lost 3 bases, J lost 4 bases, and 14 bases lay in between. As DNA, the CDR3 is TGTGCCAGCAGTTTGGGGATGCCGGCGCCAGATACGCAGTATTTT. It is translated as CASSLGMPAPDTQYF.